This TCR beta chain was retrieved from a study of cytomegalovirus exposure and HLA in healthy donors. This clone was counted only a few times. No antigen is known for it. Primers included in the PCR were 60 Vbeta and 13 Jbeta primers. Profiling relied on immunoSEQ multiplex PCR, and the TCRdb table lists in-frame clones only, not all of them. The table lists over 130,000 clones, roughly three fifths of them singletons, with approximately 1.7% in the top ten. Study outcomes and limitations: Reports state that TCR beta sequences accurately predicted most subjects' HLA-A and HLA-B alleles. There were some public TCRs occurring in many donors, but most TCR sequences were rare.

This TCR was recovered from a male donor in good health and CMV-seronegative. The material sequenced was PBMCs.

The CDR3: CASSVEVRSEQYF. The CDR3 nucleotides read TGTGCCAGCAGTGTGGAGGTAAGAAGCGAGCAGTACTTC. V usage is TRBV6-1 and J usage is TRBJ2-7, with D possibly TRBD2 on 5 matching bases. This CDR3 has 13 amino acids. The V and J ends lost 4 bases and 6 bases respectively, with 13 bases between them. CDR1 MNHNS and CDR2 SASEGT come from the germline V gene.